Shown below are 17 T cell receptor beta chains from a single sample sequenced in a study of blood T cell repertoires in COVID-19. Method: immunoSEQ multiplex PCR; TCRdb's copy keeps in-frame clones and lacks some. Among approximately 250,000 clones listed, around nine tenths were seen once. Sequenced material: peripheral blood. All receptors come from a man aged 35-49 years with active or convalescent COVID-19.

This chain links TRBV7-9 with TRBJ1-1; tentative D call: TRBD1 (6 bases). V was shortened by 5 bases and J by 2 bases, with 12 bases between the two germline ends. CDR3 length: 14 amino acids. Germline assignment: CDR1 SEHNR and CDR2 FQNEAQ (reference sequence). The CDR3 is CASSRQGGNTEAFF. CDR3 coding DNA: TGTGCCAGCAGCCGACAAGGGGGAAACACTGAAGCTTTCTTT.

This chain links TRBV19 with TRBJ1-6; no clear D. V lost 6 bases and J 10 bases, leaving 16 bases between the germline ends. The CDR3 consists of 14 residues. CDR1 LNHDA and CDR2 SQIVND come from the germline V gene (reference sequence). This CDR3 is CASSFSGGDSPLHF. The CDR3 DNA follows: TGTGCCAGTAGCTTCTCGGGAGGAGACTCACCCCTCCACTTT.

J is TRBJ1-2 and V is TRBV24-1; perhaps TRBD1 as D (5 bases). The V gene's germline CDR1 is KGHDR and CDR2 SFDVKD. V lost 5 bases to trimming and J lost 8 bases, with 11 bases between them. The CDR3 loop spans 12 amino acids. CDR3 sequence (DNA): TGTGCCACCAGTGCTCGGGGGTTCGGCTACACCTTC. Protein: CATSARGFGYTF.

The DNA of the CDR3 is TGCGCCAGCAGCTCCGGACTAGCCGTTAATGAGCAGTTCTTC. It yields the protein CASSSGLAVNEQFF. The chain combines TRBV5-1 with TRBJ2-1; 8 positions match TRBD2. The CDR3 length is 14 residues. Germline assignment: CDR1 SGHRS and CDR2 YFSETQ. V trimming: 3 bases; J trimming: 7 bases; junction bases outside the gene matches: 6.

The chain couples TRBV18 to TRBJ2-2; possible D gene TRBD2, 6 bases. Looked up from germline, CDR1 is KGHSH and CDR2 is LQKENI. CDR3 size: 18 residues. V was clipped by 6 bases and J by 5 bases, with 25 bases between them. DNA for the CDR3: TGTGCCAGCTCCCTAAACACGGGGGAATGGGGGGATACCGGGGAGCTGTTTTTT. It encodes CASSLNTGEWGDTGELFF. Supplemented by reference TRBV18 and TRBJ2-2, the full variable domain reads NAGVMQNPRHLVRRRGQEARLRCSPMKGHSHVYWYRQLPEEGLKFMVYLQKENIIDESGMPKERFSAEFPKEGPSILRIQQVVRGDSAAYFCASSLNTGEWGDTGELFFGEGSRLTVL.

This clone appeared once. The chain is built from TRBV29-1 and TRBJ2-7; 10 bases are a match to TRBD1. The CDR3 is made up of 14 amino acids. Germline assignment: CDR1 SQVTM and CDR2 ANQGSEA. After removal of 0 bases from V and 5 bases from J, the junction contained 4 bases not matched to a gene. The DNA for the CDR3 is TGCAGCGTTGAAGATTTAGGACAGGGGGACGAGCAGTACTTC. Translating it yields CSVEDLGQGDEQYF.

The chain carries TRBV29-1 and TRBJ1-6, with D possibly TRBD1 on 5 matching bases. Germline CDR1 reads SQVTM; CDR2 reads ANQGSEA. The length of the CDR3 is 13 residues. The V gene lost 7 bases and the J gene lost 5 bases, with 12 bases spanning the gap. The CDR3 sequence is CSELDSHNSPLHF. The CDR3 DNA sequence: TGCAGCGAACTCGACAGTCATAATTCACCCCTCCACTTT.

This chain joins TRBV5-1 and TRBJ2-3; 11 bases are shared with TRBD1. The CDR3 is 17 amino acids. J gave up 5 bases and V 2 bases, and 10 bases lay outside the gene matches. Germline V gene data show CDR1 as SGHRS and CDR2 as YFSETQ. The CDR3 coding sequence is TGCGCCAGCAGCTTCTCTACATGGACAGGGGGCAGAGATACGCAGTATTTT. Translated: CASSFSTWTGGRDTQYF.

This clone was observed a few times. CDR3 region: CAWSLSGDTQYF. CDR3 coding DNA: TGTGCCTGGTCCCTAAGCGGAGATACGCAGTATTTT. This chain links TRBV30 with TRBJ2-3; maybe TRBD2 (5 bases). CDR3 length equals 12 residues. In germline, CDR1 is GTSNPN, CDR2 SVGIG (reference sequence). V gave up 5 bases and J gave up 5 bases, with 11 bases separating them.

J is TRBJ1-3 and V is TRBV5-5, with D perhaps matching TRBD1 (6 bases). The CDR3 consists of 15 residues. Deletions cut 4 bases from V and 8 bases from J, with 19 bases between. The germline V gene encodes CDR1 SGHKS and CDR2 YYEKEE (reference sequence). For the CDR3, the DNA is TGTGCCAGCAGCCCGGCGACAGGAGAGCAATACACCATATATTTT. It specifies CASSPATGEQYTIYF.

The gene calls are TRBV14 and TRBJ1-1; D gene unclear. The CDR3 runs 11 residues. Germline values: CDR1 SGHDN, CDR2 FVKESK. V was shortened by 4 bases and J by 10 bases, with 10 bases between the two germline ends. CDR3 in amino acids: CASSRTTLAFF. The CDR3 region has the DNA TGTGCCAGCAGCCGAACGACATTAGCTTTCTTT. The whole variable domain, filled in from reference TRBV14 and TRBJ1-1, reads EAGVTQFPSHSVIEKGQTVTLRCDPISGHDNLYWYRRVMGKEIKFLLHFVKESKQDESGMPNNRFLAERTGGTYSTLKVQPAELEDSGVYFCASSRTTLAFFGQGTRLTVV.

The V and J genes are TRBV11-2 and TRBJ2-3, with 11 nucleotides matching TRBD1. The CDR3 has 17 residues. In germline, CDR1 is SGHAT, CDR2 FQNNGV. J lost 4 bases, V lost 1 base, and 7 bases had no gene match. CDR3 bases: TGTGCCAGCAGCTTAGTCGGTGGGACAGGGGGTTCAGATACGCAGTATTTT. Residues: CASSLVGGTGGSDTQYF.

The chain couples TRBV6-1 to TRBJ1-1; 10 nucleotides agree with TRBD1. Trimming removed 5 bases from V and 12 bases from J; junction bases left unmatched: 12. The CDR3 has 14 amino acids. Germline CDR1 reads MNHNS; CDR2 reads SASEGT. Here the CDR3 DNA reads TGTGCCAGCAGTCGCGACAGGGGGCGCGGGACGACTTTCTTT. Protein product: CASSRDRGRGTTFF.

The chain joins TRBV30 to TRBJ2-1, with TRBD2 as a possible D gene (6 bases). The CDR3 loop spans 15 amino acids. V dropped 0 bases and J dropped 2 bases, with 11 bases sitting between them. CDR1 and CDR2 (germline): GTSNPN, SVGIG (reference sequence). This CDR3 reads CAWSVRGNAYNEQFF. The CDR3 nucleotides are TGTGCCTGGAGTGTACGCGGGAACGCCTACAATGAGCAGTTCTTC. The full variable domain, rest sourced from reference TRBV30 and TRBJ2-1, is SQTIHQWPATLVQPVGSPLSLECTVEGTSNPNLYWYRQAAGRGLQLLFYSVGIGQISSEVPQNLSASRPQDRQFILSSKKLLLSDSGFYLCAWSVRGNAYNEQFFGPGTRLTVL.

The V and J genes are TRBV3-1 (or the pseudogene TRBV3-2) and TRBJ2-1; a weak D match, TRBD2 (5 bases). V was trimmed by 7 bases and J by 2 bases, leaving 9 bases between them. Germline assignment: CDR1 LGHDT and CDR2 YNNKEL (reference sequence). CDR3 length: 13 amino acids. CDR3 DNA sequence: TGTGCCAGCACCTCCGGGGCCTACAATGAGCAGTTCTTC. Translating it yields CASTSGAYNEQFF.

V and J are TRBV5-4 and TRBJ2-7; TRBD2 is a possible D gene (5 bases). Germline V gene sequence: CDR1 SGHNT, CDR2 YYREEE (reference sequence). V was pared by 1 base and J by 4 bases, with 9 bases between. This CDR3 spans 13 amino acids. In DNA, the CDR3 is TGTGCCAGCAGCTTGCGGGGTATTTACGAGCAGTACTTC. Protein sequence: CASSLRGIYEQYF.

The V gene is TRBV19, the J gene TRBJ1-6; TRBD1 matches at 8 bases. The V gene end was trimmed by 6 bases and the J gene end by 6 bases; junction bases not matched to a gene: 7. Germline V gene data show CDR1 as LNHDA and CDR2 as SQIVND (reference sequence). CDR3 size: 15 residues. CDR3: CASSADRAFNSPLHF. In DNA form, the CDR3 reads TGTGCCAGTAGCGCGGACAGGGCGTTTAATTCACCCCTCCACTTT.